This T cell receptor (beta chain) was sequenced in a study of spatial heterogeneity in lung cancer. About the research overall: Detected sequences consistently included more beta-chain ones than alpha-chain ones.

Ten or more counts support this clonotype. The antigen is undetermined. This CDR3 has 16 residues. Trimming removed 5 bases from V and 8 bases from J, with 19 bases in between. Study outcomes and limitations: TCRs found ubiquitously expanded in tumor appeared in blood more at resection than at follow-up.

The time point is: blood at routine non-recurrence follow-up after resection. Tumor, nontumor lung or frozen PBMC supplied whole RNA that was sequenced unsorted. Every TCR cDNA molecule bore its own unique molecular identifier. Using its own MiXCR run on the 5' RACE reads, TCRdb lists one record per CDR3 protein. The sample holds 20,000 to 30,000 distinct CDR3 sequences, approximately 6% seen once. Sequencing was performed on PBMCs, taken at follow-up. The rearrangement links TRBV12-3 or TRBV12-4 to TRBJ1-6; possibly TRBD1 for D (5 bases). This sequence originates from a male donor with early-stage non-small cell lung cancer. CDR3 amino acids: CASSPERGKGDSPLHF. For the CDR3, the DNA is TGTGCCAGCAGTCCGGAGAGGGGTAAAGGTGATTCACCCCTCCACTTT.